This T cell receptor (beta chain) originates from a study of shared clonotypes between healthy human individuals. Study findings and constraints: It was anticipated that sequencing depth would influence how many clonotypes donors shared.

An even split of each subset's genomic DNA across several immunoSEQ plates was performed. Using immunoSEQ multiplex PCR, the repertoire was profiled, and TCRdb retains in-frame clones only, with some absent. Found here are about 2.3 million clones, about 92% of them singletons; the top ten hold about 0.41%. This CDR3 has 18 residues. Unmatched junction bases numbered 10, after V lost 3 bases and J lost 4 bases. CDR1 and CDR2 (germline): SGHRS, YFSETQ. Concerning this clone itself: As yet, its antigen is unknown.

The sample taken for sequencing was naive CD4+ T cells from PBMCs. As to subset: CD45RA+ positively selected. This sequence joins TRBV5-1 and TRBJ2-2; 12 nucleotides line up with TRBD2. This sequence was found in a man aged 18 to 29 in good health. Some clones in this sample may be carry-over from other donors' samples. The CDR3 reads CASSSSLAGGRGTGELFF. For the CDR3, the DNA is TGCGCCAGCAGCTCCTCCCTAGCGGGAGGGCGGGGCACCGGGGAGCTGTTTTTT.